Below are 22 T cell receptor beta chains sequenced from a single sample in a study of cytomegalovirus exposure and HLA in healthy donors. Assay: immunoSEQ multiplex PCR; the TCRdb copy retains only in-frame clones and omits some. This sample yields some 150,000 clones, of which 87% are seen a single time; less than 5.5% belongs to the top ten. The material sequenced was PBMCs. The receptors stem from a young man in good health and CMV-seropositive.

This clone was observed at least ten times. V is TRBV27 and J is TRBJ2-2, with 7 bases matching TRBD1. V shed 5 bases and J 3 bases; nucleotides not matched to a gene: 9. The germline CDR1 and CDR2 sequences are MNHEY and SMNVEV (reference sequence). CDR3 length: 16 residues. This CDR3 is CASSPTGDSDTGELFF. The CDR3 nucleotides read TGTGCCAGCAGTCCCACAGGGGATAGCGACACCGGGGAGCTGTTTTTT.

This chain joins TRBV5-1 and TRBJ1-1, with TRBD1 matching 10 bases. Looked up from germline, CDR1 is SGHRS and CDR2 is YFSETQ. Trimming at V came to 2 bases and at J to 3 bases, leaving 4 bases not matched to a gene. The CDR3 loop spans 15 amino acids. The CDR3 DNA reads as TGCGCCAGCAGCTTTTCGGGGACAGGGGACACTGAAGCTTTCTTT. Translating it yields CASSFSGTGDTEAFF.

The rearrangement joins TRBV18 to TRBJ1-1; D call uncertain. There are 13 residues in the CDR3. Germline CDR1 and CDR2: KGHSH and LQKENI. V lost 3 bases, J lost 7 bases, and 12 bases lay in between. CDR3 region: CASSPAEQVEAFF. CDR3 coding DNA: TGTGCCAGCTCACCTGCGGAGCAAGTTGAAGCTTTCTTT. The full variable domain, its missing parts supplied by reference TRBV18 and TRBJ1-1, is NAGVMQNPRHLVRRRGQEARLRCSPMKGHSHVYWYRQLPEEGLKFMVYLQKENIIDESGMPKERFSAEFPKEGPSILRIQQVVRGDSAAYFCASSPAEQVEAFFGQGTRLTVV.

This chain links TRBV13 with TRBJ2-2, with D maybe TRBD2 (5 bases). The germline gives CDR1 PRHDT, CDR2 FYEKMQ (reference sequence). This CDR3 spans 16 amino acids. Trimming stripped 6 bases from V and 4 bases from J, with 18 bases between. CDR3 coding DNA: TGTGCCAGCAGAATTGAAGGGAGCCAGGTCACCGGGGAGCTGTTTTTT. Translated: CASRIEGSQVTGELFF.

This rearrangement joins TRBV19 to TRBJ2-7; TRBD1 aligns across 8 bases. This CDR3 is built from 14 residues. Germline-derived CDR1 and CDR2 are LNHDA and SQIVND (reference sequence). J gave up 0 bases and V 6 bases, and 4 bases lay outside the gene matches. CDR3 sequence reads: CASSRQGFSYEQYF. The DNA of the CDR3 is TGTGCCAGTAGCCGACAGGGGTTCTCCTACGAGCAGTACTTC.

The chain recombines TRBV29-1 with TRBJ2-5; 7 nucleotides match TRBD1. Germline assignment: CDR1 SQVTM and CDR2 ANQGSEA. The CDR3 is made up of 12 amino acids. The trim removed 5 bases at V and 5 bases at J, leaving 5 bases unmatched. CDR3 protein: CSVLQGQETQYF. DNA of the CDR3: TGCAGCGTTTTACAGGGGCAGGAGACCCAGTACTTC. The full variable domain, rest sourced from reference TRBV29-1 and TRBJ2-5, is SAVISQKPSRDICQRGTSLTIQCQVDSQVTMMFWYRQQPGQSLTLIATANQGSEATYESGFVIDKFPISRPNLTFSTLTVSNMSPEDSSIYLCSVLQGQETQYFGPGTRLLVL.

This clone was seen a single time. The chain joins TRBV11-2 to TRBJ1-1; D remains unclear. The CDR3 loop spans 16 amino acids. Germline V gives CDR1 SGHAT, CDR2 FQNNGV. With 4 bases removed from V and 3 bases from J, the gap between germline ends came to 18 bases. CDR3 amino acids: CASSSPLARRDTEAFF. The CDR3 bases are TGTGCCAGCAGCTCGCCCCTTGCGAGGCGGGACACTGAAGCTTTCTTT.

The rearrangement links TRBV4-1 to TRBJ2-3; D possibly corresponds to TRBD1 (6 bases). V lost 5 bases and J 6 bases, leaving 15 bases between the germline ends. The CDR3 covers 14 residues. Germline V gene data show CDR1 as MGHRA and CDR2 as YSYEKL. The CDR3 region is CASSKTGRLDTQYF. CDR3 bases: TGCGCCAGCAGCAAAACAGGGCGCCTCGATACGCAGTATTTT.

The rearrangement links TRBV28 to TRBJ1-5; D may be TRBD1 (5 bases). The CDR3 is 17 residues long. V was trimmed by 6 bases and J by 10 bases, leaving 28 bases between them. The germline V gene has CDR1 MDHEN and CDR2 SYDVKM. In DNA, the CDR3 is TGTGCCAGCAGCCCAGGAGACTCACAGGCTAGAAATGTCCCCCAGCATTTT. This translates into CASSPGDSQARNVPQHF.

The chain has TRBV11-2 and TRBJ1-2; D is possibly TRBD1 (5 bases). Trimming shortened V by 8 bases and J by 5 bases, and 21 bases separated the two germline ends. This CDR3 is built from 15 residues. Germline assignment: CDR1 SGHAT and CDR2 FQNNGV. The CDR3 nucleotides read TGTGCCAGCGGGGCCGGCCTTCGATATCATTATGGCTACACCTTC. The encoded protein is CASGAGLRYHYGYTF.

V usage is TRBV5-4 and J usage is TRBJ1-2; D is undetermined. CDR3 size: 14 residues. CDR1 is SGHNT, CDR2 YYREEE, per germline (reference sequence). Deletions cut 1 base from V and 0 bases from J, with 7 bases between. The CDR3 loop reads CASSLSQTNYGYTF. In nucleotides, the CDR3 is TGTGCCAGCAGCTTGAGTCAGACTAACTATGGCTACACCTTC.

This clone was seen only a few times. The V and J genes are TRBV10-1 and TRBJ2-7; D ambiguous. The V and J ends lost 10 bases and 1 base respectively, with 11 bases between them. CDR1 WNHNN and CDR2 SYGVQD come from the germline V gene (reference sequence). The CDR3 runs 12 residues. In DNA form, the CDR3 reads TGCGCCAACACATTTTGGTCCTACGAGCAGTACTTC. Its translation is CANTFWSYEQYF.

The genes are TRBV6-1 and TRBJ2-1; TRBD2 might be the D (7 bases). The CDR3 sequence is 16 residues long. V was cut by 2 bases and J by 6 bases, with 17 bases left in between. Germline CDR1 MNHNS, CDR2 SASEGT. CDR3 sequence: CASSEQGRGRGNEQFF. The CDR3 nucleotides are TGTGCCAGCAGTGAACAGGGGCGGGGGAGGGGCAATGAGCAGTTCTTC.

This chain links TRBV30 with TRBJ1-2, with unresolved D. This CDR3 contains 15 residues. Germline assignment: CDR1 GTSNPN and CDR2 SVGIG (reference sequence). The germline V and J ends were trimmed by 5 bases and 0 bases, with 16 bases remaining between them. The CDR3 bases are TGTGCCTGGGCCTTCGCGGGCGGATCTAACTATGGCTACACCTTC. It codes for CAWAFAGGSNYGYTF. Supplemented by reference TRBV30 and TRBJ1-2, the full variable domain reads SQTIHQWPATLVQPVGSPLSLECTVEGTSNPNLYWYRQAAGRGLQLLFYSVGIGQISSEVPQNLSASRPQDRQFILSSKKLLLSDSGFYLCAWAFAGGSNYGYTFGSGTRLTVV.

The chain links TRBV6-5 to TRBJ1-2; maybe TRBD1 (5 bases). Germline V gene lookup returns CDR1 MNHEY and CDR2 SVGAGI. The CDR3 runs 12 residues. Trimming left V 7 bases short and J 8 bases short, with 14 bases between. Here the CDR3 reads CASTGTADGYTF. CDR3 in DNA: TGTGCCAGCACCGGGACTGCGGACGGCTACACCTTC.

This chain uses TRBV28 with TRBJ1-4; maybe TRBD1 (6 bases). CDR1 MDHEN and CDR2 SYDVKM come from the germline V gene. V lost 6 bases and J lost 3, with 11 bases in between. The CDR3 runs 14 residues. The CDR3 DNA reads TGTGCCAGCAGCCGGACAGCCTCTAATGAAAAACTGTTTTTT. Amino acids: CASSRTASNEKLFF.

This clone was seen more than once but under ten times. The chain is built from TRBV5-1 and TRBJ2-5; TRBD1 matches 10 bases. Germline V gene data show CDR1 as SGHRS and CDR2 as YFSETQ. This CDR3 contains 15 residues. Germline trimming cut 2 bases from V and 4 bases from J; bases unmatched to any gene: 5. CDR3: CASSFWGQGTETQYF. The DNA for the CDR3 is TGCGCCAGCAGCTTTTGGGGACAGGGGACAGAGACCCAGTACTTC.

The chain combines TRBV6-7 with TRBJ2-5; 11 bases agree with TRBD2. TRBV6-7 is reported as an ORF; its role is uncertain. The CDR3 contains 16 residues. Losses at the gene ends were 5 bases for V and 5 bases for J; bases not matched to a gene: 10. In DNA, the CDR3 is TGTGCCAGCAGTCTACTTAGCGGGAGGGCGGGGGAGACCCAGTACTTC. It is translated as CASSLLSGRAGETQYF.

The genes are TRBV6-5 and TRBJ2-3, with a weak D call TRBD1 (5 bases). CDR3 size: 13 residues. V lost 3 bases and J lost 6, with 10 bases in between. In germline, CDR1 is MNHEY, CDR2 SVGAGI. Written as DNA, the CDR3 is TGTGCCAGCAGTTATGGGAAGGGGGATACGCAGTATTTT. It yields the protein CASSYGKGDTQYF.

CDR3 DNA sequence: TGTGCCAGCAGCCCGGACAGGGGAGGCAATGAGCAGTTCTTC. Amino acid sequence: CASSPDRGGNEQFF. The chain carries TRBV7-6 and TRBJ2-1, with 9 bases lining up with TRBD1. The CDR3 loop spans 14 amino acids. Losses at the gene ends were 5 bases for V and 6 bases for J; bases not matched to a gene: 5. Germline V gives CDR1 SGHVS, CDR2 FNYEAQ.

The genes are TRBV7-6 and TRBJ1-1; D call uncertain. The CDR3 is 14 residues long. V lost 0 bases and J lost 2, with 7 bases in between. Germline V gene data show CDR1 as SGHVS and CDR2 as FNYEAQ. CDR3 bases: TGTGCCAGCAGCTTAGCGGGAGCAAACACTGAAGCTTTCTTT. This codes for CASSLAGANTEAFF. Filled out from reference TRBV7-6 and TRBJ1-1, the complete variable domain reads GAGVSQSPRYKVTKRGQDVALRCDPISGHVSLYWYRQALGQGPEFLTYFNYEAQQDKSGLPNDRFSAERPEGSISTLTIQRTEQRDSAMYRCASSLAGANTEAFFGQGTRLTVV.

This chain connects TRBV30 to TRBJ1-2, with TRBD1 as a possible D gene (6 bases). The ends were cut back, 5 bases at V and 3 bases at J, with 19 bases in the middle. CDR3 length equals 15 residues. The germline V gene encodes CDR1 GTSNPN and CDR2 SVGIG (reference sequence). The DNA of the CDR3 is TGTGCCTGGGGACCCCCTTGGACAGTTGACTATGGCTACACCTTC. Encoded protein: CAWGPPWTVDYGYTF.